The clone carrying this T cell receptor (beta chain) appeared a few times. The treatment: randomized to nivolumab then ipilimumab (arm A) or the reverse (arm B). DNA-damaging chemotherapy had not been given to any patient beforehand. Live CD3+CD8+ CD19− CD56− cells were sorted from PBMCs. Germline CDR1 MDHEN, CDR2 SYDVKM. V dropped 6 bases and J dropped 6 bases, with 18 bases sitting between them. The CDR3 sequence is 14 residues long. The data were produced by immunoSEQ multiplex PCR, yet TCRdb's version contains in-frame clones alone and is incomplete. The sample holds more than 9,000 clones, around 75% seen once. This entry is derived from a study of sequential checkpoint blockade in melanoma. The wider study: After both sequences, patients received maintenance nivolumab.

The sequencing used CD8+ T cells sorted from blood (inferred from file names), collected from a patient given nivolumab and ipilimumab in sequence. The receptor's source is a human donor with melanoma. This rearrangement joins TRBV28 to TRBJ2-7; D may be TRBD1 (8 bases). The chain's CDR3 is CASSLTGGGSEQYF. As DNA, the CDR3 is TGTGCCAGCAGCCTCACAGGGGGGGGCAGCGAGCAGTACTTC.